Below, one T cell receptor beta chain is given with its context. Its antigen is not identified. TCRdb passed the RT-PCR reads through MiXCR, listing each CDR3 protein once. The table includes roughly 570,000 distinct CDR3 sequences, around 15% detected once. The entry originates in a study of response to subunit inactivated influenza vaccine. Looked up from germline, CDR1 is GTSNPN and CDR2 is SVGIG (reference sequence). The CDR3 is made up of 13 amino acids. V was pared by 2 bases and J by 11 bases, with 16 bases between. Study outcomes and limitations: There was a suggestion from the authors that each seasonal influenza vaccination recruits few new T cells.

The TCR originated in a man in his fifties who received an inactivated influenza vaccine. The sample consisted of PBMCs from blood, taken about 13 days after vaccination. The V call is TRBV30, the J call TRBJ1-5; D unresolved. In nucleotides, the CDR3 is TGTGCCTGGAGTTTCGGCCGGACGGGGTCCCAGCATTTT. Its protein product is CAWSFGRTGSQHF.